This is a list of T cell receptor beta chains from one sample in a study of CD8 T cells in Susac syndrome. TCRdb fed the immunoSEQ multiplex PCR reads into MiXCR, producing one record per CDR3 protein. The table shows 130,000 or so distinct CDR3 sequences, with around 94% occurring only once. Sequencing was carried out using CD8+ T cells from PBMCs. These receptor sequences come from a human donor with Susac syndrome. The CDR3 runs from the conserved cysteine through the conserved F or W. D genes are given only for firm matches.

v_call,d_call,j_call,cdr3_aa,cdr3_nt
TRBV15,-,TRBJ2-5,CATSREAVAGKETQYF,TGTGCCACCAGCAGAGAAGCGGTAGCAGGAAAGGAGACCCAGTACTTC
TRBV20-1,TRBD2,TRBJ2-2,CSARDQGLAGVAGELFF,TGCAGTGCTAGAGATCAAGGGTTAGCGGGGGTTGCCGGGGAGCTGTTTTTT
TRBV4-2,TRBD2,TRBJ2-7,CASSQEASGAPSYEQYF,TGTGCCAGCAGCCAAGAAGCTAGCGGGGCCCCCTCCTACGAGCAGTACTTC
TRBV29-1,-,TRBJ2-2,CSFPVGGPTGELFF,TGCAGCTTCCCGGTGGGGGGGCCCACCGGGGAGCTGTTTTTT
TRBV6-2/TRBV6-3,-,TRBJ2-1,CASSVRGQGPFSGNEQFF,TGTGCCAGCAGTGTACGGGGTCAGGGGCCCTTTTCGGGCAATGAGCAGTTCTTC
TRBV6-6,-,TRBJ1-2,CASEDPYGYTF,TGTGCCAGCGAGGACCCCTATGGCTACACCTTC
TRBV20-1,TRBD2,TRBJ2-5,CSASSRGGQETQYF,TGCAGTGCTAGTTCGCGGGGGGGCCAAGAGACCCAGTACTTC
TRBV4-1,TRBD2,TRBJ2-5,CASSQEPPAGGGETQYF,TGCGCCAGCAGCCAAGAACCCCCGGCGGGGGGGGGAGAGACCCAGTACTTC
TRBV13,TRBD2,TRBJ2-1,CASSFERGDNEQFF,TGTGCCAGCAGCTTCGAGCGGGGAGACAATGAGCAGTTCTTC
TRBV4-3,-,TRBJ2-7,CASSQDAREKSYEQYF,TGCGCCAGCAGCCAAGATGCCAGGGAGAAGTCCTACGAGCAGTACTTC